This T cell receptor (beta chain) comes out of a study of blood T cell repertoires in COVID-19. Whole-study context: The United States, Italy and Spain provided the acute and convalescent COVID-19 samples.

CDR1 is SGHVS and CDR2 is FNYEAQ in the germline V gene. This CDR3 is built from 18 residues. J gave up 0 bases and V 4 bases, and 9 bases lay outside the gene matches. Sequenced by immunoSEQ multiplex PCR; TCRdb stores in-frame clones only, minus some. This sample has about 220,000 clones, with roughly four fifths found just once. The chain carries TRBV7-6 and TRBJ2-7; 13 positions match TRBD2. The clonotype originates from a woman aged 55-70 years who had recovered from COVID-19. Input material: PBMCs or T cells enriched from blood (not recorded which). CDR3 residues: CASSSGLAGVRGSYEQYF. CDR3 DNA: TGTGCCAGCAGCTCAGGACTAGCGGGAGTTCGGGGCTCCTACGAGCAGTACTTC.